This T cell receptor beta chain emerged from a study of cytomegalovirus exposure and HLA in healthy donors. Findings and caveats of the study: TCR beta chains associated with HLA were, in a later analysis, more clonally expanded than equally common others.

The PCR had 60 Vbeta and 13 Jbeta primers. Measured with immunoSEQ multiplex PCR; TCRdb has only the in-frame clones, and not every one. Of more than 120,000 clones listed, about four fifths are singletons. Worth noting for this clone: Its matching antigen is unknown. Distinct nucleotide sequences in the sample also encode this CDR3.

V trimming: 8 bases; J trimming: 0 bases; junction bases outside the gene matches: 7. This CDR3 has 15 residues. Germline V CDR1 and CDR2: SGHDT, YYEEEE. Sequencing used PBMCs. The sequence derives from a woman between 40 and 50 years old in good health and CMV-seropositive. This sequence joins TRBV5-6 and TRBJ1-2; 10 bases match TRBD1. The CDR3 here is CASSPGTGANYGYTF. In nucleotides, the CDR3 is TGTGCCAGTAGCCCCGGGACAGGGGCTAACTATGGCTACACCTTC.